This passage covers 4 T cell receptor beta chains from one sample sequenced in a study of Ad26.COV2.S vaccination and SARS-CoV-2 variants. Stated treatment: around 19 received Ad26.COV2.S at low or high dose, single or two shots; roughly 5 received placebo; per-sample allocation not given. The investigators took samples on day 63 after the first vaccine or placebo injection. The data were produced by immunoSEQ multiplex PCR, yet TCRdb's version contains in-frame clones alone and is incomplete. In the table there are roughly 700,000 clones, 70% to 90% of which are singletons. Source: peripheral blood, taken in a trial of Ad26.COV2.S vaccine versus placebo. Every receptor here comes from a person aged 18 to 59 who received the Ad26.COV2.S COVID-19 vaccine or a placebo.

This chain connects TRBV3-1 (or the pseudogene TRBV3-2) to TRBJ1-3; no definite D call. Germline-derived CDR1 and CDR2 are LGHDT and YNNKEL (reference sequence). This CDR3 is built from 14 residues. V lost 1 base, J lost 3 bases, and 7 bases lay in between. CDR3 DNA sequence: TGTGCCAGCAGCCAAGGGGGTCTTGGAAACACCATATATTTT. It translates to CASSQGGLGNTIYF.

The V call is TRBV12-3 or TRBV12-4, the J call TRBJ1-1; no definite D call. The ends were cut back, 6 bases at V and 9 bases at J, with 14 bases in the middle. The CDR3 spans 12 residues. This CDR3 is CASSSTETKAFF. The CDR3 DNA reads as TGTGCCAGCAGCTCTACAGAGACCAAAGCTTTCTTT.

The chain employs TRBV20-1 and TRBJ1-1; D gene ambiguous. CDR3 length equals 11 residues. Germline loops: CDR1 DFQATT, CDR2 SNEGSKA (reference sequence). V lost 0 bases, J lost 7 bases, and 6 bases lay in between. CDR3 protein: CSARDTYEAFF. In DNA, the CDR3 is TGCAGTGCTAGAGATACGTATGAAGCTTTCTTT.

This sequence joins TRBV7-7 and TRBJ2-1, with 11 bases matching TRBD1. V trimming: 4 bases; J trimming: 5 bases; junction bases outside the gene matches: 4. CDR3 length: 15 residues. Germline V CDR1 and CDR2: SSHAT, FNYEAQ (reference sequence). The CDR3 is CASSSGQGGDNEQFF. In DNA, the CDR3 is TGTGCCAGCAGCTCGGGACAGGGGGGAGACAATGAGCAGTTCTTC. Supplemented by reference TRBV7-7 and TRBJ2-1, the full variable domain reads GAGVSQSPRYKVTKRGQDVTLRCDPISSHATLYWYQQALGQGPEFLTYFNYEAQPDKSGLPSDRFSAERPEGSISTLTIQRTEQRDSAMYRCASSSGQGGDNEQFFGPGTRLTVL.